These 24 T cell receptor beta chains came from one sample sequenced in a study of blood T cell repertoires in COVID-19. Method: immunoSEQ multiplex PCR; TCRdb's copy keeps in-frame clones and lacks some. The profile shows under 250,000 clones, approximately 85% of them singletons. The specimen was PBMCs or T cells enriched from blood (not recorded which). The receptors were sampled from a woman aged 50 to 60 with acute COVID-19.

The chain has TRBV7-2 and TRBJ2-3; a weak D match, TRBD1 (5 bases). The CDR3 is made up of 15 amino acids. Germline V gene sequence: CDR1 SGHTA, CDR2 FQGNSA. Trimming stripped 5 bases from V and 0 bases from J, with 12 bases between. The CDR3 loop reads CASSTTVTSTDTQYF. CDR3 DNA: TGTGCCAGCAGCACGACAGTTACTAGCACAGATACGCAGTATTTT.

The chain uses TRBV19 and TRBJ1-1; TRBD1 matches at 7 bases. Losses at the gene ends were 3 bases for V and 5 bases for J; bases not matched to a gene: 6. CDR1 and CDR2 from the germline V gene are LNHDA and SQIVND (reference sequence). The CDR3 has 14 residues. The CDR3 DNA is TGTGCCAGTAGTATCACAGGGGTTGAGACTGAAGCTTTCTTT. Translated: CASSITGVETEAFF. Filled out from reference TRBV19 and TRBJ1-1, the complete variable domain reads DGGITQSPKYLFRKEGQNVTLSCEQNLNHDAMYWYRQDPGQGLRLIYYSQIVNDFQKGDIAEGYSVSREKKESFPLTVTSAQKNPTAFYLCASSITGVETEAFFGQGTRLTVV.

This sequence joins TRBV20-1 and TRBJ2-7; 12 nucleotides agree with TRBD2. The ends lost 3 bases at V and 1 base at J; junction bases unmatched: 4. Per the germline V gene, CDR1 is DFQATT and CDR2 is SNEGSKA (reference sequence). This CDR3 spans 15 amino acids. CDR3: CSASPSGGGSYEQYF. In nucleotides, the CDR3 is TGCAGTGCTAGTCCTAGCGGGGGGGGTTCCTACGAGCAGTACTTC.

The V gene is TRBV27, the J gene TRBJ2-7, with no clear D. Germline CDR1 is MNHEY and CDR2 is SMNVEV (reference sequence). Trimming shortened V by 0 bases and J by 3 bases, and 12 bases separated the two germline ends. This CDR3 spans 15 amino acids. The CDR3 spells CASSLSTGTYYEQYF. In DNA, the CDR3 is TGTGCCAGCAGTTTATCGACTGGCACCTACTACGAGCAGTACTTC.

V and J are TRBV19 and TRBJ2-7; 12 nucleotides line up with TRBD1. Germline trimming cut 3 bases from V and 2 bases from J; bases unmatched to any gene: 2. The CDR3 extends over 15 amino acids. Germline V gene data show CDR1 as LNHDA and CDR2 as SQIVND (reference sequence). CDR3 in amino acids: CASSIGTGGTYEQYF. CDR3 in DNA: TGTGCCAGTAGTATCGGGACAGGGGGCACCTACGAGCAGTACTTC.

The genes are TRBV19 and TRBJ1-5, with D possibly being TRBD1 (6 bases). V lost 5 bases, J lost 6 bases, and 17 bases lay in between. Looked up from germline, CDR1 is LNHDA and CDR2 is SQIVND (reference sequence). The CDR3 spans 15 residues. DNA of the CDR3: TGTGCCAGTAGTTTCGATTCAGGGGTGGGTCAGCCCCAGCATTTT. Residues: CASSFDSGVGQPQHF. Supplemented by reference TRBV19 and TRBJ1-5, the full variable domain reads DGGITQSPKYLFRKEGQNVTLSCEQNLNHDAMYWYRQDPGQGLRLIYYSQIVNDFQKGDIAEGYSVSREKKESFPLTVTSAQKNPTAFYLCASSFDSGVGQPQHFGDGTRLSIL.

This chain connects TRBV19 to TRBJ1-5; TRBD1 matches at 7 bases. Germline assignment: CDR1 LNHDA and CDR2 SQIVND (reference sequence). The CDR3 has 14 amino acids. Trimming at V came to 5 bases and at J to 7 bases, leaving 8 bases not matched to a gene. CDR3 region: CASSATGFGQPQHF. The CDR3 DNA sequence: TGTGCCAGTAGTGCGACAGGGTTTGGACAGCCCCAGCATTTT.

To note about this clone: Germline and junction disagree at one end, which may indicate a read error. The chain uses TRBV6-2 or TRBV6-3 and TRBJ2-3; 8 bases are shared with TRBD2. CDR1 is MNHEY, CDR2 SVGEGT, per germline. The CDR3 has 15 residues. CDR3 in DNA: TGTGCCAGCAGTTTCGCAGCGGGGGAAATCCCCCGTCCTCATTTT. This gives the protein CASSFAAGEIPRPHF.

The J gene is TRBJ1-1, the V gene TRBV19; no reliable D call. This CDR3 has 14 amino acids. The germline CDR1 and CDR2 sequences are LNHDA and SQIVND (reference sequence). Trimming took 5 bases from V and 0 from J, leaving 10 bases between them. CDR3 DNA sequence: TGTGCCAGTAGTGGGCAGGTGATGAACACTGAAGCTTTCTTT. Amino acids: CASSGQVMNTEAFF.

This clone was counted between two and nine times. The V gene is TRBV19, the J gene TRBJ1-2; 8 nucleotides agree with TRBD1. Germline values: CDR1 LNHDA, CDR2 SQIVND (reference sequence). The CDR3 sequence is 14 residues long. CDR3 region: CTTDGQGCTYGYTF. The CDR3 DNA reads as TGTACTACCGACGGACAGGGTTGCACCTATGGCTACACCTTC.

The J gene is TRBJ1-5, the V gene TRBV5-1, with a tentative D call TRBD1 (6 bases). Trimming cost V 2 bases and J 3 bases, with 9 bases left between them. The CDR3 extends over 14 amino acids. CDR1 and CDR2 from the germline V gene are SGHRS and YFSETQ. The CDR3, as DNA: TGCGCCAGCAGCTTCGGGACACCCAATCAGCCCCAGCATTTT. It specifies CASSFGTPNQPQHF.

The chain recombines TRBV9 with TRBJ1-6; tentative D call: TRBD1 (6 bases). The CDR3 has 15 residues. Trimming removed 1 base at V and 9 bases at J, with 14 bases between. The V gene's germline CDR1 is SGDLS and CDR2 YYNGEE. The CDR3 region is CASSVSGQSGSPLHF. Here the CDR3 DNA reads TGTGCCAGCAGCGTATCGGGACAATCCGGTTCACCCCTCCACTTT.

V gene TRBV6-6 combines with J gene TRBJ1-1, with D unclear. Deletions cut 3 bases from V and 0 bases from J, with 8 bases between. This CDR3 is 14 amino acids long. CDR1 and CDR2 (germline): MNHNY, SVGAGI (reference sequence). The CDR3 reads CASSYEALNTEAFF. DNA for the CDR3: TGTGCCAGCAGTTATGAGGCGTTGAACACTGAAGCTTTCTTT.

This clone was found a few times. This chain links TRBV6-5 with TRBJ1-1; TRBD1 might be the D (6 bases). Per the germline V gene, CDR1 is MNHEY and CDR2 is SVGAGI. V dropped 6 bases and J dropped 3 bases, with 14 bases sitting between them. The CDR3 loop spans 14 amino acids. Here the CDR3 DNA reads TGTGCCAGCAGGCTACCAGGGGTTCACACTGAAGCTTTCTTT. Its protein product is CASRLPGVHTEAFF.

This sequence joins TRBV4-3 and TRBJ1-1; 9 nucleotides align to TRBD1. Germline V gene lookup returns CDR1 LGHNA and CDR2 YSLEER. This CDR3 spans 17 amino acids. V trimming: 3 bases; J trimming: 1 base; junction bases outside the gene matches: 9. CDR3 sequence: CASSQSRTGVGNTEAFF. The CDR3 nucleotides read TGCGCCAGCAGCCAGAGTAGGACAGGGGTCGGGAACACTGAAGCTTTCTTT.

The rearrangement joins TRBV30 to TRBJ1-4; 9 bases map to TRBD1. The germline CDR1 and CDR2 sequences are GTSNPN and SVGIG (reference sequence). The CDR3 has 14 residues. V was pared by 5 bases and J by 4 bases, with 5 bases of the junction left unmatched. The CDR3 protein is CAWQGQGLNEKLFF. CDR3 nucleotide sequence: TGTGCCTGGCAGGGACAGGGCCTTAATGAAAAACTGTTTTTT.

The chain recombines TRBV29-1 with TRBJ2-1, with 10 bases matching TRBD1. Trimming took 7 bases from V and 9 from J; bases not matched to a gene: 6. Germline-derived CDR1 and CDR2 are SQVTM and ANQGSEA. This CDR3 is built from 12 residues. Here the CDR3 DNA reads TGCAGCGCCGGACAGGGGGAGGGTGAGCAGTTCTTC. Translation gives CSAGQGEGEQFF.

This clone was counted once. The rearrangement links TRBV4-1 to TRBJ2-1, with D possibly TRBD2 on 5 matching bases. The germline V gene encodes CDR1 MGHRA and CDR2 YSYEKL. Trimming left V 3 bases short and J 15 bases short, with 18 bases between. This CDR3 has 13 amino acids. The CDR3: CASSQVGSLALFF. In DNA, the CDR3 is TGCGCCAGCAGCCAGGTGGGGAGCCTGGCCCTGTTCTTC.

The genes are TRBV29-1 and TRBJ2-3; 10 bases agree with TRBD1. CDR3 size: 14 residues. Germline assignment: CDR1 SQVTM and CDR2 ANQGSEA. The trim removed 6 bases at V and 4 bases at J, leaving 7 bases unmatched. The CDR3 protein is CSVETGGGADTQYF. CDR3 DNA: TGCAGCGTCGAGACAGGGGGCGGAGCAGATACGCAGTATTTT.

CDR3 DNA sequence: TGTGCCAGCAGCCTGGGGGGGATGATCACTGAAGCTTTCTTT. Its translation: CASSLGGMITEAFF. The chain carries TRBV7-2 and TRBJ1-1; D may be TRBD1 (5 bases). The CDR3 is 14 amino acids. V lost 5 bases and J lost 4, with 14 bases in between. The germline V gene has CDR1 SGHTA and CDR2 FQGNSA. Using reference TRBV7-2 and TRBJ1-1 for the parts outside the CDR3, the full variable domain is GAGVSQSPSNKVTEKGKDVELRCDPISGHTALYWYRQSLGQGLEFLIYFQGNSAPDKSGLPSDRFSAERTGGSVSTLTIQRTQQEDSAVYLCASSLGGMITEAFFGQGTRLTVV.

The genes are TRBV5-1 and TRBJ1-2, with 10 bases fitting TRBD1. Losses at the gene ends were 2 bases for V and 0 bases for J; bases not matched to a gene: 4. The CDR3 has 16 residues. Germline CDR1 SGHRS, CDR2 YFSETQ. The chain's CDR3 is CASSLGDRGTNYGYTF. As DNA, the CDR3 is TGCGCCAGCAGCTTAGGGGACAGGGGTACTAACTATGGCTACACCTTC.

The CDR3 sequence: CASTPSSGSNYGYTF. CDR3 nucleotides: TGTGCCAGTACCCCTAGTAGCGGCAGTAACTATGGCTACACCTTC. The chain links TRBV19 to TRBJ1-2; no clear D. CDR3 length: 15 amino acids. Per germline, CDR1 LNHDA and CDR2 SQIVND (reference sequence). Trimming removed 7 bases from V and 1 base from J, with 16 bases in between.

This clone has a single count. CDR3 residues: CASSLAGRGGNSPLHF. CDR3 sequence (DNA): TGTGCCAGCAGCTTGGCCGGCCGGGGGGGAAATTCACCCCTCCACTTT. The genes are TRBV5-4 and TRBJ1-6, with D perhaps TRBD1 (5 bases). The CDR3 consists of 16 residues. The germline V gene encodes CDR1 SGHNT and CDR2 YYREEE (reference sequence). The ends were cut back, 0 bases at V and 7 bases at J, with 14 bases in the middle.

The chain employs TRBV2 and TRBJ1-2, with 8 nucleotides matching TRBD1. V lost 2 bases to trimming and J lost 4 bases; unmatched junction nucleotides: 0. CDR1 SNHLY and CDR2 FYNNEI come from the germline V gene. The CDR3 totals 13 residues. As DNA, the CDR3 is TGTGCCAGCAGTGAAACAGGGGGCTATGGCTACACCTTC. Translating it yields CASSETGGYGYTF. The entire variable domain, with the rest obtained from reference TRBV2 and TRBJ1-2, is as follows: EPEVTQTPSHQVTQMGQEVILRCVPISNHLYFYWYRQILGQKVEFLVSFYNNEISEKSEIFDDQFSVERPDGSNFTLKIRSTKLEDSAMYFCASSETGGYGYTFGSGTRLTVV.